This paragraph reports one T cell receptor beta chain. Its antigen is undetermined. This specimen comes from a study of identical twins. Study-level findings and limits: The conclusions drew on cross-sectional statistical analysis instead of tracking the same donors. Shared out-of-frame alpha sequences (those common to twins) showed excess low generation probability. The study found weaker excess twin sharing in beta out-of-frame sequences.

Healthy Caucasians supplied all donations. In germline, CDR1 is DFQATT, CDR2 SNEGSKA (reference sequence). The V end lost 3 bases, the J end lost 13 bases, and 16 bases lay between the germline ends. The CDR3 loop spans 12 amino acids. TCRdb fed the 5' RACE reads into MiXCR, producing one record per CDR3 protein. Of 1.5 million to 2 million distinct CDR3 sequences in the sample, under 35% are singletons; the top ten hold less than 0.35%. The sequencing input was cord blood. The chain has TRBV20-1 and TRBJ2-1, with D unclear. This TCR derives from a newborn girl in good health. The CDR3 sequence is CSASFDSPDQFF. In nucleotides, the CDR3 is TGCAGTGCTAGCTTCGACTCCCCGGATCAGTTCTTC.